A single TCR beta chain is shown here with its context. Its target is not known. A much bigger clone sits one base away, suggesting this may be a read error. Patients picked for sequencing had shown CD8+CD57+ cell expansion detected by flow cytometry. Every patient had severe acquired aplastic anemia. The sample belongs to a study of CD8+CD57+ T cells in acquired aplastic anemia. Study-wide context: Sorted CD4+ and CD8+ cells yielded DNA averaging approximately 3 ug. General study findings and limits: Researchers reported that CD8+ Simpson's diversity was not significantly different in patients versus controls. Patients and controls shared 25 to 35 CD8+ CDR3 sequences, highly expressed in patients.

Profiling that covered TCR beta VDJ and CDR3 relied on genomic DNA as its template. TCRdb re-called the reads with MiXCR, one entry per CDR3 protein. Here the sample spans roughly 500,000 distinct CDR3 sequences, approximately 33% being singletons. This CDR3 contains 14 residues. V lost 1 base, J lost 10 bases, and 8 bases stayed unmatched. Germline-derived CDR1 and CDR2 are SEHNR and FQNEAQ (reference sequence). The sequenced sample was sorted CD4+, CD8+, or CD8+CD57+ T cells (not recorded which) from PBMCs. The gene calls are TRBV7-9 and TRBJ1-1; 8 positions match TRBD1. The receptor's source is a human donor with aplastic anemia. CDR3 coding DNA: TGTGCCAGCAGCTTAGACAGGGGGGGTCTCGGAGCTTTCTTT. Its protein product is CASSLDRGGLGAFF.